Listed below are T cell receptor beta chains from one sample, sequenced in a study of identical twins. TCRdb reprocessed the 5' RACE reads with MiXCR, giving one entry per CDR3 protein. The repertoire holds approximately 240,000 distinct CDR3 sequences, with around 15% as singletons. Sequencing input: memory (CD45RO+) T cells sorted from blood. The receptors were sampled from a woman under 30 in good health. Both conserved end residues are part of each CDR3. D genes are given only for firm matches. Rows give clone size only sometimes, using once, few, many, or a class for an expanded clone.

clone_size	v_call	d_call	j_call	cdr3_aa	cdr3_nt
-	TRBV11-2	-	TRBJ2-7	CASSLEMAFSYEQYF	TGTGCCAGCAGCTTAGAAATGGCCTTCTCCTACGAGCAGTACTTC
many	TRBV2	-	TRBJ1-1	CASTSERTEAFF	TGTGCCAGCACGTCAGAGCGGACTGAAGCTTTCTTT
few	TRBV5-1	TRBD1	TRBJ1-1	CASSSTGSGTEAFF	TGCGCCAGCAGCTCGACAGGGTCGGGCACTGAAGCTTTCTTT
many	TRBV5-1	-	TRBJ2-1	CASSLRIRTPEQFF	TGCGCCAGCAGCTTGAGAATCCGGACTCCTGAGCAGTTCTTC
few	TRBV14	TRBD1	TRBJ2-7	CASSQRGQGLRRYEQYF	TGTGCCAGCAGCCAGCGAGGACAGGGGCTCCGAAGGTACGAGCAGTACTTC
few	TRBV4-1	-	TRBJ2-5	CASSQHSTTETQYF	TGCGCCAGCAGCCAGCACAGCACTACGGAGACCCAGTACTTC
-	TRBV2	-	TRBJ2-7	CASSDGSLYEQYF	TGTGCCAGCAGTGACGGGAGTCTCTACGAGCAGTACTTC
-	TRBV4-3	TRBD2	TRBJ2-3	CASSQRAGAGTDTQYF	TGCGCCAGCAGCCAACGGGCGGGAGCTGGTACAGATACGCAGTATTTT
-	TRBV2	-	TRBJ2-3	CASTEGGVRTDTQYF	TGTGCCAGCACCGAGGGGGGGGTACGAACAGATACGCAGTATTTT
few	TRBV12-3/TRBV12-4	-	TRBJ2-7	CASSPGPYGSAYEQYF	TGTGCCAGCAGTCCCGGGCCCTACGGCAGCGCCTACGAGCAGTACTTC
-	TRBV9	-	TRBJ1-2	CASSGGGVAYGYTF	TGTGCCAGCAGCGGAGGCGGGGTGGCCTATGGCTACACCTTC
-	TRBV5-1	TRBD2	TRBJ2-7	CASSLSRAGGVYEQYF	TGCGCCAGCAGCTTGAGTCGAGCGGGGGGGGTCTACGAGCAGTACTTC
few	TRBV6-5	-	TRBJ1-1	CATDAGTEAFF	TGTGCCACCGACGCGGGCACTGAAGCTTTCTTT
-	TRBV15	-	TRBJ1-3	CATSRAGNTIYF	TGTGCCACCAGCAGGGCTGGAAACACCATATATTTT
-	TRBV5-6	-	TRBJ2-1	CASTKLTGVSYNEQFF	TGTGCCAGCACCAAACTAACGGGAGTCTCCTACAATGAGCAGTTCTTC
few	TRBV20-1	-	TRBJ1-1	CSAQTGDNAFF	TGCAGTGCTCAAACAGGCGACAACGCTTTCTTT
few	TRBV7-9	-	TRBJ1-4	CASSLRPGDEKLFF	TGTGCCAGCAGCTTAAGGCCAGGCGATGAAAAACTGTTTTTT
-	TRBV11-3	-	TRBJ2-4	CASSFSVGRAKNIQYF	TGTGCCAGCAGCTTCTCAGTGGGTCGAGCCAAAAACATTCAGTACTTC
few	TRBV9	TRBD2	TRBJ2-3	CASSYRLAGFDTQYF	TGTGCCAGCAGCTACCGACTAGCGGGTTTTGATACGCAGTATTTT
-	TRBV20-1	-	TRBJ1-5	CSAGGTGRKGQPQHF	TGCAGTGCTGGGGGTACAGGGAGGAAGGGTCAGCCCCAGCATTTT
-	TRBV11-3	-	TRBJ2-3	CATGGTGKDTQYF	TGTGCCACGGGGGGGACAGGGAAAGATACGCAGTATTTT
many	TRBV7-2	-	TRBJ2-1	CASSFSRNEQFF	TGTGCCAGCAGTTTTTCTCGCAATGAGCAGTTCTTC
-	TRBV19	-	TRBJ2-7	CASRSGNEQYF	TGTGCCAGTAGAAGTGGTAACGAGCAGTACTTC
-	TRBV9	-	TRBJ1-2	CASSVDPQGDNYGYTF	TGTGCCAGCAGCGTAGACCCCCAGGGTGATAACTATGGCTACACCTTC
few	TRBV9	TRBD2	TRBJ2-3	CASSVTAGGGADTQYF	TGTGCCAGCAGCGTAACAGCGGGAGGAGGGGCAGATACGCAGTATTTT
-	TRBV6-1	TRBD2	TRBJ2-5	CASSDGTSMSGSQTQYF	TGTGCCAGCAGTGACGGGACTAGCATGTCTGGGAGTCAGACCCAGTACTTC
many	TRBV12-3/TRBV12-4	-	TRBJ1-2	CASSFLRLSNYGYTF	TGTGCCAGCAGTTTTCTACGACTCTCTAACTATGGCTACACCTTC
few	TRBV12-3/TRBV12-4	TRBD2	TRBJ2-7	CTFSFPGVTAGVVYEQYF	TGTACCTTCAGTTTTCCCGGGGTTACAGCGGGAGTGGTATACGAGCAGTACTTC
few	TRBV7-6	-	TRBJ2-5	CASSSRTETQYF	TGTGCCAGCAGTTCCAGGACAGAGACCCAGTACTTC
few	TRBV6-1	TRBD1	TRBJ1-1	CARRKGQTINTEAFF	TGTGCCAGAAGAAAGGGACAGACGATTAACACTGAAGCTTTCTTT
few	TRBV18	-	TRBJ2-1	CASSPPSRSSYNEQFF	TGTGCCAGCTCACCACCGAGCCGTAGCTCCTACAATGAGCAGTTCTTC
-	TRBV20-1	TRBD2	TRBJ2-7	CSAGPGGRIYEQYF	TGCAGTGCTGGGCCGGGCGGGAGGATCTACGAGCAGTACTTC
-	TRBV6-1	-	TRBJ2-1	CATQSRGQNNEQFF	TGTGCCACACAAAGCCGGGGTCAGAACAATGAGCAGTTCTTC
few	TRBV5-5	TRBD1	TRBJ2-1	CASSLQGAQWRGEQFF	TGTGCCAGCAGCTTGCAGGGGGCCCAATGGAGAGGTGAGCAGTTCTTC
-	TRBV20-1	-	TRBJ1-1	CSGREGDTEAFF	TGCAGTGGTAGAGAAGGGGACACTGAAGCTTTCTTT
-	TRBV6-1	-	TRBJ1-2	CASSLKYGGGLYGYTF	TGTGCCAGCAGTCTGAAGTACGGCGGGGGCCTCTATGGCTACACCTTC
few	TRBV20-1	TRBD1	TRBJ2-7	CSAREQGAIPYEQYF	TGCAGTGCTAGGGAACAGGGGGCGATCCCCTACGAGCAGTACTTC
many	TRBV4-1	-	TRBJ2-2	CASSQDPGRNTGELFF	TGCGCCAGCAGCCAAGATCCGGGCAGGAACACCGGGGAGCTGTTTTTT
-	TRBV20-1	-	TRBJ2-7	CSALEMAYEQYF	TGCAGTGCCCTCGAGATGGCCTACGAGCAGTACTTC
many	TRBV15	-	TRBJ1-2	CATSKGDGNYYGYTF	TGTGCCACCAGCAAAGGGGACGGAAACTACTATGGCTACACCTTC
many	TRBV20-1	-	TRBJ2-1	CSAGGSPYNEQFF	TGCAGTGCTGGCGGGTCACCCTACAATGAGCAGTTCTTC
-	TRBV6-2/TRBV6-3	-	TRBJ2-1	CASCSKRWLLNYNEQFF	TGTGCCAGCTGCTCCAAGCGTTGGCTACTCAACTACAATGAGCAGTTCTTC
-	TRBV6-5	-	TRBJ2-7	CASSYLVSDAPYEQYF	TGTGCCAGCAGTTACCTGGTGTCGGATGCCCCCTACGAGCAGTACTTC
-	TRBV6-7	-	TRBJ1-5	CASSYSDRISNQPQHF	TGTGCCAGCAGTTACTCCGACAGGATAAGCAATCAGCCCCAGCATTTT
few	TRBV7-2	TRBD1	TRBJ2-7	CASSPDRGRDEQYF	TGTGCCAGCAGCCCGGACAGGGGGCGCGACGAGCAGTACTTC
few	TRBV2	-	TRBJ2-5	CASSGTPLGETQYF	TGTGCCAGCAGTGGGACTCCGCTGGGTGAGACCCAGTACTTC
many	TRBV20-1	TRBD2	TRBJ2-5	CSGLAVETQYF	TGCAGCGGACTAGCGGTAGAGACCCAGTACTTC
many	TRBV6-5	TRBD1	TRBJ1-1	CASSSGQGAVTEAFF	TGTGCCAGCAGTTCCGGACAGGGGGCGGTCACTGAAGCTTTCTTT
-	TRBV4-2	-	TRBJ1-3	CASSDSQISGNTIYF	TGTGCCAGCTCCGACAGCCAGATCTCTGGAAACACCATATATTTT
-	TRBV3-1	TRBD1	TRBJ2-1	CASSQGQRQGNEQFF	TGTGCCAGCAGCCAAGGGCAAAGACAGGGGAATGAGCAGTTCTTC
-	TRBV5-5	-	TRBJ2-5	CAISSGQLLETQYF	TGTGCCATCAGCTCTGGACAGCTTTTGGAGACCCAGTACTTC
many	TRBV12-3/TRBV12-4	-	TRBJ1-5	CASSWTTGGPGQPQHF	TGTGCCAGCAGTTGGACAACCGGGGGACCCGGGCAGCCCCAGCATTTT
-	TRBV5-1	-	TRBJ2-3	CASSGANTQYF	TGCGCCAGCAGCGGGGCAAATACGCAGTATTTT
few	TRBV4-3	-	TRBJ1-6	CASSQDLMARDYSPLHF	TGCGCCAGCAGCCAAGATCTAATGGCCAGGGACTATTCACCCCTCCACTTT
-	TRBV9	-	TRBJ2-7	CASSVESRPSYEQYF	TGTGCCAGCAGCGTTGAATCTAGGCCGTCCTACGAGCAGTACTTC